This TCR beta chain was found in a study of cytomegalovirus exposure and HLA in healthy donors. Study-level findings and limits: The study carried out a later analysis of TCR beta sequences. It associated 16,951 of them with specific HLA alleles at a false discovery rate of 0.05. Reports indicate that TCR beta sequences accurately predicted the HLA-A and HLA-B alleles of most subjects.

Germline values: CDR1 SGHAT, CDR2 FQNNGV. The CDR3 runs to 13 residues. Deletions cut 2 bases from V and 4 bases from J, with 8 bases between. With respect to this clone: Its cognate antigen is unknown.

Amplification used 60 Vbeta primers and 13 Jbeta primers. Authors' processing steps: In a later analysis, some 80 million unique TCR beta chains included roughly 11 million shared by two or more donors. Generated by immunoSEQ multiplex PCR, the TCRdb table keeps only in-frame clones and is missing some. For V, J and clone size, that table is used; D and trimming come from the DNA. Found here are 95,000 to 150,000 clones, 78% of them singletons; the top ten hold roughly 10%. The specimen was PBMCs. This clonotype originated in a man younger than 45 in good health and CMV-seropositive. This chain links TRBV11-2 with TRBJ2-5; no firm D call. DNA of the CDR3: TGTGCCAGCAGCTTAAGCGTATTAGAGACCCAGTACTTC. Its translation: CASSLSVLETQYF.